The 3 T cell receptor beta chains below were found in one sample sequenced in a study of T cell responses to AZD1222 COVID-19 vaccine. Here immunoSEQ multiplex PCR was the method, and the copy in TCRdb shows in-frame clones only, minus some. The sample contains about 93,000 clones, approximately 86% of which appear only once. The sample was peripheral blood, taken on day 0 of AZD1222 vaccination. All receptors derive from an adult in good health.

This clone came up once. The chain is built from TRBV18 and TRBJ2-1; TRBD2 aligns across 12 bases. The CDR3 extends over 14 amino acids. CDR1 and CDR2 from the germline V gene are KGHSH and LQKENI. The J segment lost 8 bases and the V segment lost 6 bases, leaving 5 bases of the junction unmatched. The CDR3 DNA sequence: TGTGCCAGCTCCCGGACTAGCGGGGAGGATGAGCAGTTCTTC. Its protein is CASSRTSGEDEQFF. Variable domain in full (rest from reference TRBV18 and TRBJ2-1): NAGVMQNPRHLVRRRGQEARLRCSPMKGHSHVYWYRQLPEEGLKFMVYLQKENIIDESGMPKERFSAEFPKEGPSILRIQQVVRGDSAAYFCASSRTSGEDEQFFGPGTRLTVL.

The chain joins TRBV6-2 or TRBV6-3 to TRBJ2-2; 7 bases are shared with TRBD2. The V gene end was trimmed by 2 bases and the J gene end by 7 bases; junction bases not matched to a gene: 4. CDR1 is MNHEY and CDR2 is SVGEGT in the germline V gene. The CDR3 has 14 amino acids. The CDR3 spells CASSYGGGSGELFF. DNA for the CDR3: TGTGCCAGCAGTTACGGTGGCGGGAGCGGGGAGCTGTTTTTT.

This clone appeared a few times. This chain links TRBV30 with TRBJ1-5; a weak D match, TRBD1 (5 bases). This CDR3 is built from 15 residues. The V gene's germline CDR1 is GTSNPN and CDR2 SVGIG (reference sequence). Trimming pared 0 bases from V and 1 base from J, leaving 10 bases between. The CDR3 DNA reads TGTGCCTGGAGTGTAGACGGGGGGAGCAATCAGCCCCAGCATTTT. The encoded protein is CAWSVDGGSNQPQHF.